The 11 T cell receptor beta chains below all came from one sample that was sequenced in a study of T cells in Graves' hyperthyroidism and ophthalmopathy. RNA transcripts served as the template for amplifying TCR beta CDR3 regions. The TCR CDR3 was amplified in a first-round RT-PCR using the HTBI primer set. MiXCR, applied by TCRdb to the multiplex PCR reads, yields one record per CDR3 protein. The profile covers about 560,000 distinct CDR3 sequences, with about half appearing a single time and 6.5% to 9% taken by the ten largest. Material for sequencing was peripheral blood or thyroid tissue (not recorded which). Receptor source: a woman between 18 and 29 years old with Graves' hyperthyroidism.

The gene calls are TRBV19 and TRBJ1-1; tentatively, D is TRBD1 (5 bases). Germline CDR1 and CDR2: LNHDA and SQIVND (reference sequence). V was clipped by 5 bases and J by 3 bases, with 16 bases between them. CDR3 length: 15 amino acids. CDR3 coding DNA: TGTGCCAGTAGTCTTTCAGGGCGCATGGACACTGAAGCTTTCTTT. It codes for CASSLSGRMDTEAFF. The complete variable domain, with remaining parts taken from reference TRBV19 and TRBJ1-1, reads DGGITQSPKYLFRKEGQNVTLSCEQNLNHDAMYWYRQDPGQGLRLIYYSQIVNDFQKGDIAEGYSVSREKKESFPLTVTSAQKNPTAFYLCASSLSGRMDTEAFFGQGTRLTVV.

J is TRBJ2-5 and V is TRBV5-4; 10 bases agree with TRBD1. CDR1 is SGHNT, CDR2 YYREEE, per germline (reference sequence). The CDR3 length is 16 residues. V was clipped by 0 bases and J by 3 bases; unmatched bases: 5. This CDR3 is CASSLVGTGDKETQYF. Here the CDR3 DNA reads TGTGCCAGCAGCTTGGTAGGGACAGGGGATAAAGAGACCCAGTACTTC.

The rearrangement uses TRBV29-1 and TRBJ2-1; 7 bases line up with TRBD2. CDR3 size: 11 residues. Germline V gene sequence: CDR1 SQVTM, CDR2 ANQGSEA. Trimming removed 6 bases from V and 9 bases from J; junction bases left unmatched: 5. The chain's CDR3 is CSVASGGEQFF. DNA for the CDR3: TGCAGCGTAGCTAGCGGAGGTGAGCAGTTCTTC.

This clonotype was picked up many times. V and J are TRBV2 and TRBJ1-2; D is perhaps TRBD1 (6 bases). Germline V gene data show CDR1 as SNHLY and CDR2 as FYNNEI. The CDR3 runs to 14 residues. V lost 7 bases to trimming and J lost 4 bases, with 16 bases between them. CDR3 region: CASTNQGGGYGYTF. CDR3 sequence (DNA): TGTGCCAGCACCAATCAAGGGGGTGGCTATGGCTACACCTTC.

This chain links TRBV6-5 with TRBJ2-5; tentatively, D is TRBD1 (5 bases). CDR1 is MNHEY, CDR2 SVGAGI, per germline. With 2 bases removed from V and 4 bases from J, the gap between germline ends came to 17 bases. The CDR3 has 16 residues. The CDR3 is CASSYEVVRAGETQYF. The CDR3 region has the DNA TGTGCCAGCAGTTACGAGGTAGTCAGGGCAGGAGAGACCCAGTACTTC.

For this clonotype: A single base separates this from a much larger clone, so it may be a read error. The chain carries TRBV25-1 and TRBJ1-6; D is undetermined. Trimming took 6 bases from V and 12 from J, leaving 18 bases between them. CDR1 and CDR2 (germline): MGHDK, SYGVNS. CDR3 length equals 14 residues. The CDR3 nucleotides read TGTGCCAGCAGCCTCGGCGTTAGCGGATTACCCCTCCACTTT. Protein: CASSLGVSGLPLHF.

The J gene is TRBJ2-7, the V gene TRBV7-9; TRBD1 aligns across 7 bases. V shed 4 bases, J shed 6 bases, and the junction held 12 bases outside the gene matches. Germline V gene lookup returns CDR1 SEHNR and CDR2 FQNEAQ (reference sequence). CDR3 length: 15 amino acids. CDR3 sequence reads: CASSSIRQGGSEQYF. The CDR3 region has the DNA TGTGCCAGCAGCTCCATCCGACAGGGTGGTTCCGAGCAGTACTTC.

The chain recombines TRBV7-9 with TRBJ2-7; the match to TRBD1 covers 9 bases. The CDR3 is 15 amino acids. Germline V gene lookup returns CDR1 SEHNR and CDR2 FQNEAQ (reference sequence). The ends lost 6 bases at V and 0 bases at J; junction bases unmatched: 6. This chain's CDR3 is CASSYGTGISYEQYF. DNA of the CDR3: TGTGCCAGCAGTTATGGGACAGGGATCTCCTACGAGCAGTACTTC.

With respect to this clonotype: At one boundary the junction diverges from the germline segment, which might be a read error. J is TRBJ2-7 and V is TRBV7-8; 9 nucleotides agree with TRBD1. The CDR3 totals 12 residues. Germline V gene data show CDR1 as SGHVS and CDR2 as FQNEAQ. The CDR3 bases are TGTGCCAGCAGCCCGGACAGGGGCGAGCGGTACTTC. Encoded protein: CASSPDRGERYF.

V and J are TRBV25-1 and TRBJ1-1; no clear D. This CDR3 contains 13 residues. Trimming pared 6 bases from V and 8 bases from J, leaving 16 bases between. Per the germline V gene, CDR1 is MGHDK and CDR2 is SYGVNS. CDR3 coding DNA: TGTGCCAGCAGAGAACTCGTCGGGATCGAAGCTTTCTTT. It codes for CASRELVGIEAFF.

There are a few counts of this clonotype. V and J are TRBV5-1 and TRBJ1-1; maybe TRBD1 (5 bases). Germline-derived CDR1 and CDR2 are SGHRS and YFSETQ. The CDR3 contains 15 residues. Trimming cost V 0 bases and J 3 bases, with 12 bases left between them. The CDR3 DNA follows: TGCGCCAGCAGCTTGGTTAGACGGGGGTACACTGAAGCTTTCTTT. This codes for CASSLVRRGYTEAFF.